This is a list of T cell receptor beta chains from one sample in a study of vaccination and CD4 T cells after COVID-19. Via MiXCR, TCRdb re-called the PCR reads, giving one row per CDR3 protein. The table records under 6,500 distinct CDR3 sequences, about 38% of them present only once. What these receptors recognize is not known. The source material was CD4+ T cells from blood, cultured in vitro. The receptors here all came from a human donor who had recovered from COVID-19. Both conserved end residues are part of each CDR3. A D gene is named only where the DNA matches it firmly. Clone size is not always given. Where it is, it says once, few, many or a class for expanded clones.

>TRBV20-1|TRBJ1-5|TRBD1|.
TGCAGTGCTAGTCGACAGGGGCATCAGCCCCAGCATTTT
CSASRQGHQPQHF
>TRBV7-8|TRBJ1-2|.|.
TGTGCCAGCAGCGAAGGGTCCTACGACGGCTACACCTTC
CASSEGSYDGYTF
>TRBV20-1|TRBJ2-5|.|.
TGCAGTGCTAACGGGGCGGTAGCGGTCCAAGAGATCCAGTACTTC
CSANGAVAVQEIQYF
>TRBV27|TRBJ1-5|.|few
TGTGCCAGCAGCAAATGGGACCGAGGTCAGCCCCAGCATTTT
CASSKWDRGQPQHF
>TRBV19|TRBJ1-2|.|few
TGTGCCAGCACACCCGGGGGACACACCCCGCGGGGCTACACCTTC
CASTPGGHTPRGYTF
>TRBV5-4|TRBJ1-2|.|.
TGTGCCAGCAGCTTGGATGGGTCTAACTATGGCTACACCTTC
CASSLDGSNYGYTF
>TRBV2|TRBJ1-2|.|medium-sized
TGTGCCAGCAGTGCGGCCTGGCGGAACGTTGGCTACACCTTC
CASSAAWRNVGYTF
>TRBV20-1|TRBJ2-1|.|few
TGCAGTGCTAGTGGCACTAGGAGGCAGTTCTTC
CSASGTRRQFF
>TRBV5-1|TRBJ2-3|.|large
TGCGCCAGCAGCGGCAGGGCTGATACGCAGTATTTT
CASSGRADTQYF
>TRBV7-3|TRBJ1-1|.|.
TGTGCCAGCAGCTTAAAGGGCAGGGGATATGGTGAAGCTTTCTTT
CASSLKGRGYGEAFF
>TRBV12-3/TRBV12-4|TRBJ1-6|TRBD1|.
TGTGCCAGCAGGGGGACAGGGGATAATTCACCCCTCCACTTT
CASRGTGDNSPLHF
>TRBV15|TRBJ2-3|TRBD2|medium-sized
TGTGCCACCAGCAGACCACGGGGACTAGCGGGGGCCGGGGTTTTGGATACGCAGTATTTT
CATSRPRGLAGAGVLDTQYF
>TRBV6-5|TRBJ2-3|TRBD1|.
TGTGCCAGCAGTTGGGACAGGGACACAGATACGCAGTATTTT
CASSWDRDTDTQYF